The 22 T cell receptor beta chains given below trace back to one sample, sequenced in a study of lymphopenia after photon versus proton radiotherapy. Profiled with immunoSEQ multiplex PCR; TCRdb holds only in-frame clones, not every one. The table has 55,000 to 70,000 clones, around 90% seen once; the top ten hold about 2.2%. Specimen: peripheral blood, collected from a patient treated with photon-based radiotherapy. These receptor sequences come from a woman aged 40 to 50 with cholangiocarcinoma.

The chain employs TRBV27 and TRBJ2-7; D remains unclear. Trimming left V 5 bases short and J 0 bases short, with 11 bases between. Germline V CDR1 and CDR2: MNHEY, SMNVEV (reference sequence). The length of the CDR3 is 14 residues. CDR3 residues: CASSIPVSSYEQYF. The CDR3 DNA is TGTGCCAGCAGTATCCCAGTGAGCTCCTACGAGCAGTACTTC.

V usage is TRBV5-5 and J usage is TRBJ2-7; no reliable D call. The germline V and J ends were trimmed by 2 bases and 4 bases, with 7 bases remaining between them. CDR1 is SGHKS, CDR2 YYEKEE, per germline (reference sequence). This CDR3 comprises 12 residues. CDR3 protein: CASSLNTYEQYF. For the CDR3, the DNA is TGTGCCAGCAGCTTAAACACTTACGAGCAGTACTTC.

The chain carries TRBV6-4 and TRBJ1-5; D remains unclear. Germline CDR1 is MRHNA and CDR2 is SNTAGT. The CDR3 spans 13 residues. The germline V and J ends were trimmed by 3 bases and 4 bases, with 7 bases remaining between them. The CDR3 loop reads CASSEEKNQPQHF. CDR3 coding DNA: TGTGCCAGCAGTGAAGAAAAGAATCAGCCCCAGCATTTT.

V gene TRBV30 combines with J gene TRBJ1-6; maybe TRBD1 (5 bases). The V gene lost 2 bases and the J gene lost 0 bases, with 8 bases spanning the gap. CDR1 GTSNPN and CDR2 SVGIG come from the germline V gene (reference sequence). This CDR3 has 15 amino acids. In DNA form, the CDR3 reads TGTGCCTGGAGTTTGGGGACCTCCTATAATTCACCCCTCCACTTT. As protein: CAWSLGTSYNSPLHF.

The chain is built from TRBV5-5 and TRBJ1-2; no reliable D call. V shed 0 bases and J shed 2 bases, with 8 bases lying between them. The germline V gene encodes CDR1 SGHKS and CDR2 YYEKEE (reference sequence). The CDR3 is 14 residues long. CDR3 nucleotides: TGTGCCAGCAGCTTGGAAGGCCGCAACTATGGCTACACCTTC. This sequence encodes CASSLEGRNYGYTF.

This chain joins TRBV18 and TRBJ1-3; no clear D. This CDR3 contains 12 residues. The V end lost 0 bases, the J end lost 7 bases, and 4 bases lay between the germline ends. Germline CDR1 KGHSH, CDR2 LQKENI. CDR3 nucleotide sequence: TGTGCCAGCTCACCACCGGGGAACACCATATATTTT. Translation gives CASSPPGNTIYF. Drawing the rest from reference TRBV18 and TRBJ1-3, the complete variable domain is NAGVMQNPRHLVRRRGQEARLRCSPMKGHSHVYWYRQLPEEGLKFMVYLQKENIIDESGMPKERFSAEFPKEGPSILRIQQVVRGDSAAYFCASSPPGNTIYFGEGSWLTVV.

The V gene is TRBV30, the J gene TRBJ2-7, with TRBD1 matching over 7 bases. J gave up 2 bases and V 2 bases, and 9 bases lay outside the gene matches. There are 15 residues in the CDR3. The germline V gene has CDR1 GTSNPN and CDR2 SVGIG (reference sequence). CDR3 nucleotide sequence: TGTGCCTGGAGTTCGGTGAGACAGGGAACCTACGAGCAGTACTTC. This sequence encodes CAWSSVRQGTYEQYF.

The rearrangement links TRBV11-2 to TRBJ2-2, with D possibly matching TRBD1 (5 bases). The CDR3 runs 14 residues. Germline V gene data show CDR1 as SGHAT and CDR2 as FQNNGV. Trimming took off 5 bases at V and 2 bases at J, with 9 bases between the two ends. CDR3 protein: CASSQDSNTGELFF. Here the CDR3 DNA reads TGTGCCAGCAGCCAAGACAGCAACACCGGGGAGCTGTTTTTT.

The chain couples TRBV27 to TRBJ2-1, with 8 bases fitting TRBD2. This CDR3 is built from 13 residues. The trim removed 8 bases at V and 4 bases at J, leaving 4 bases unmatched. The germline V gene has CDR1 MNHEY and CDR2 SMNVEV (reference sequence). CDR3 in DNA: TGTGCCAGCCAGCGGGAGAGGTACAATGAGCAGTTCTTC. It specifies CASQRERYNEQFF.

J is TRBJ2-7 and V is TRBV28; TRBD2 is a possible D gene (6 bases). CDR3 length: 12 residues. Germline CDR1 reads MDHEN; CDR2 reads SYDVKM. V was shortened by 10 bases and J by 1 base, with 11 bases between the two germline ends. The CDR3 loop is CATKEGSYEQYF. CDR3 nucleotides: TGTGCCACTAAGGAGGGATCCTACGAGCAGTACTTC.

Worth noting for this clone: In the same sample, other DNA sequences code for this CDR3. The chain employs TRBV9 and TRBJ2-7, with 8 bases identical to TRBD2. The J segment lost 1 base and the V segment lost 4 bases, leaving 4 bases of the junction unmatched. There are 14 residues in the CDR3. CDR1 and CDR2 (germline): SGDLS, YYNGEE. CDR3 protein: CASSPAGGSYEQYF. In DNA form, the CDR3 reads TGTGCCAGCAGCCCTGCGGGGGGTTCCTACGAGCAGTACTTC.

The chain uses TRBV27 and TRBJ1-1; D is uncertain. In germline, CDR1 is MNHEY, CDR2 SMNVEV (reference sequence). Trimming removed 5 bases from V and 3 bases from J, with 13 bases in between. This CDR3 contains 14 residues. The CDR3 nucleotides are TGTGCCAGCAGTCCCGAGGACCGACACACTGAAGCTTTCTTT. The encoded protein is CASSPEDRHTEAFF.

This clone was found a few times. The V and J genes are TRBV5-1 and TRBJ1-5, with 10 bases fitting TRBD1. Germline trimming cut 8 bases from V and 8 bases from J; bases unmatched to any gene: 13. The CDR3 loop spans 15 amino acids. CDR1 SGHRS and CDR2 YFSETQ come from the germline V gene. The CDR3 sequence: CASAPGQGWGEPQHF. In nucleotides, the CDR3 is TGCGCCAGTGCCCCGGGACAGGGGTGGGGAGAGCCCCAGCATTTT.

The chain carries TRBV28 and TRBJ1-5; TRBD1 is a possible D gene (5 bases). CDR1 and CDR2 (germline): MDHEN, SYDVKM. The CDR3 spans 13 residues. The V end lost 7 bases, the J end lost 11 bases, and 18 bases lay between the germline ends. In DNA, the CDR3 is TGTGCCAGCAAGTTGCAGGGTAAAAGGGCCCAGCATTTT. It translates to CASKLQGKRAQHF.

This chain connects TRBV2 to TRBJ2-1; D remains unclear. V lost 4 bases and J lost 8, with 6 bases in between. The CDR3 runs to 11 residues. CDR1 is SNHLY and CDR2 is FYNNEI in the germline V gene. CDR3 in DNA: TGTGCCAGCAGTGTTCGGGATGAGCAGTTCTTC. This codes for CASSVRDEQFF.

The chain is built from TRBV27 and TRBJ1-2; the D is unclear. The CDR3 length is 13 residues. V dropped 2 bases and J dropped 0 bases, with 4 bases sitting between them. Germline V lookup: CDR1 MNHEY, CDR2 SMNVEV (reference sequence). CDR3 residues: CASSLNANYGYTF. As DNA, the CDR3 is TGTGCCAGCAGTTTAAACGCTAACTATGGCTACACCTTC.

The chain employs TRBV7-2 and TRBJ1-1, with D unclear. Germline CDR1 SGHTA, CDR2 FQGNSA. The V end was cut by 1 base, the J end by 1 base, with 10 bases between. The CDR3 loop spans 15 amino acids. CDR3 DNA: TGTGCCAGCAGCTTAGTCCTCGATGGGAACACTGAAGCTTTCTTT. Translating gives CASSLVLDGNTEAFF.

This CDR3 reads CASSWGGGQSMNTEAFF. CDR3 nucleotides: TGTGCCAGCAGCTGGGGGGGCGGACAGAGCATGAACACTGAAGCTTTCTTT. V and J are TRBV5-8 and TRBJ1-1, with D possibly being TRBD1 (6 bases). The CDR3 is made up of 17 amino acids. Trimming took off 3 bases at V and 0 bases at J, with 18 bases between the two ends. CDR1 SGHTS and CDR2 YDEGEE come from the germline V gene.

This chain joins TRBV28 and TRBJ1-4; 9 bases map to TRBD1. The germline V gene has CDR1 MDHEN and CDR2 SYDVKM. The CDR3 is 18 residues long. The V gene end was trimmed by 5 bases and the J gene end by 4 bases; junction bases not matched to a gene: 14. The CDR3 DNA sequence: TGTGCCAGCAGTGTTCCGGGACAGGGTAATTATGGTAATGAAAAACTGTTTTTT. This codes for CASSVPGQGNYGNEKLFF.

The rearrangement links TRBV5-5 to TRBJ2-1; 11 bases are a match to TRBD2. CDR1 and CDR2 (germline): SGHKS, YYEKEE (reference sequence). The CDR3 runs 18 residues. After removal of 0 bases from V and 4 bases from J, the junction contained 9 bases not matched to a gene. The chain's CDR3 is CASSLAPSGGPLYNEQFF. In nucleotides, the CDR3 is TGTGCCAGCAGCTTGGCCCCTAGCGGGGGGCCATTGTACAATGAGCAGTTCTTC.

A few counts support this clone. The chain employs TRBV9 and TRBJ2-2; D might be TRBD2 (6 bases). V lost 4 bases and J 1 base, leaving 11 bases between the germline ends. The CDR3 is made up of 15 amino acids. Germline CDR1 is SGDLS and CDR2 is YYNGEE. CDR3 sequence: CASSLRLENTGELFF. CDR3 nucleotide sequence: TGTGCCAGCAGCCTCAGACTAGAGAACACCGGGGAGCTGTTTTTT.

CDR3 amino acids: CASSGRTYEQYF. The CDR3, as DNA: TGTGCCAGCAGCGGGAGGACCTACGAGCAGTACTTC. The chain recombines TRBV7-2 with TRBJ2-7, with D possibly TRBD2 on 6 matching bases. This CDR3 is 12 amino acids long. V shed 5 bases and J shed 2 bases, with 7 bases lying between them. The V gene's germline CDR1 is SGHTA and CDR2 FQGNSA.